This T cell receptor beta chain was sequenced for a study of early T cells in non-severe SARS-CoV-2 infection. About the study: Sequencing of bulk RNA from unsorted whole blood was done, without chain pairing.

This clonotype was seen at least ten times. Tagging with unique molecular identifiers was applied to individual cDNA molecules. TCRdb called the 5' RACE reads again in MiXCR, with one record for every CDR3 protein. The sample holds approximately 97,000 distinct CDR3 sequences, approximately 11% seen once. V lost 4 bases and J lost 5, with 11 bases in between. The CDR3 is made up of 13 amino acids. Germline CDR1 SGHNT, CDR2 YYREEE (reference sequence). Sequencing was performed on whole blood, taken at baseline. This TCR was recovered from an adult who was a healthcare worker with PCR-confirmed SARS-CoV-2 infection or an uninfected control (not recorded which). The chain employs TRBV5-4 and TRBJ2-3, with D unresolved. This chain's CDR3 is CASSLDSIDTQYF. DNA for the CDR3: TGTGCCAGCAGCCTCGACTCGATAGATACGCAGTATTTT.